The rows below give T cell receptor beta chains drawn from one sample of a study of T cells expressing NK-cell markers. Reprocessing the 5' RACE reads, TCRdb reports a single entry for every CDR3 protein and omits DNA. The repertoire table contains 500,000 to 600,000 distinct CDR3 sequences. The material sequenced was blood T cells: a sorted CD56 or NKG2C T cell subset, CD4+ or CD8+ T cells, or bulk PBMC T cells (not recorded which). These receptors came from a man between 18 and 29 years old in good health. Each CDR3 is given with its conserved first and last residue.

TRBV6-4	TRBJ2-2	CASSRTSGTNTGELFF
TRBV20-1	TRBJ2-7	CSAWPAGQGAGEQYF
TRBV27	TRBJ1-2	CASREQGAYYGYTF
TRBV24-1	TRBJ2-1	CATELEGAREQFF
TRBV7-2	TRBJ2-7	CASSLTMNYEQYF
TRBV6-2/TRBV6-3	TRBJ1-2	CASSYSDSYNYGYTF
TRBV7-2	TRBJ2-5	CASSLAWTSGSLGETQYF
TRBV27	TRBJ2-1	CASRITEYNEQFF
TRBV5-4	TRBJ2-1	CASSSQAGEPYNEQFF
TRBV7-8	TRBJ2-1	CASSLPNTGLAAGDEQFF
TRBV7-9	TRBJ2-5	CASSTNNRGLEETQYF
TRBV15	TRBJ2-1	CATSRDRAGRYEQFF
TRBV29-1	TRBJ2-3	CSVEPPGANTDTQYF
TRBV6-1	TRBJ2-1	CASSEVIGQGQFF
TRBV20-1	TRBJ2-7	CSADEASGRTHEQYF